What follows is one T cell receptor beta chain and its context. The sample originates from a study of blood T cell repertoires in COVID-19. Sequenced by immunoSEQ multiplex PCR; TCRdb stores in-frame clones only, minus some. The sample consists of a few hundred thousand clones, 83% of them appearing once. Germline CDR1 is SEHNR and CDR2 is FQNEAQ (reference sequence). The CDR3 has 15 amino acids. V was trimmed by 7 bases and J by 2 bases, leaving 17 bases between them. The clonotype originates from a woman aged 45 to 65 with acute or convalescent COVID-19. The chain is built from TRBV7-9 and TRBJ1-2, with D maybe TRBD1 (5 bases). Material for sequencing was peripheral blood. CDR3 protein: CASTEQARGNYGYTF. DNA of the CDR3: TGTGCCAGCACCGAACAGGCTAGGGGAAACTATGGCTACACCTTC.